One sample yielded the 10 T cell receptor beta chains listed below, sequenced in a study of OX40 agonist ivuxolimab in advanced cancers. Repertoires were generated with immunoSEQ multiplex PCR, while TCRdb's copy carries only in-frame clones and drops some. The sample shows approximately 130,000 clones, approximately 90% of them seen only once. This specimen was CD4+ or CD8+ T cells sorted from blood, taken in a trial of the OX40 agonist ivuxolimab. The receptor set was obtained from an adult with an advanced solid tumor such as melanoma, head and neck, liver or kidney cancer.

V is TRBV5-1 and J is TRBJ1-3; D remains unclear. Trimming removed 6 bases at V and 4 bases at J, with 11 bases between. In germline, CDR1 is SGHRS, CDR2 YFSETQ. The CDR3 sequence is 13 residues long. CDR3 sequence: CASTRDLGNTIYF. In DNA form, the CDR3 reads TGCGCCAGCACTCGTGATCTGGGAAACACCATATATTTT.

This chain uses TRBV9 with TRBJ2-3; no clear D. CDR1 and CDR2 (germline): SGDLS, YYNGEE. This CDR3 has 13 residues. Between the trimmed V and J ends, which lost 3 bases and 2 bases, there was a span of 7 bases. This chain's CDR3 is CASSDRDTDTQYF. The CDR3 DNA follows: TGTGCCAGCAGCGATAGAGACACAGATACGCAGTATTTT. The full variable domain, with the rest looked up from reference TRBV9 and TRBJ2-3, is DSGVTQTPKHLITATGQRVTLRCSPRSGDLSVYWYQQSLDQGLQFLIQYYNGEERAKGNILERFSAQQFPDLHSELNLSSLELGDSALYFCASSDRDTDTQYFGPGTRLTVL.

The chain employs TRBV10-3 and TRBJ2-7; 12 bases agree with TRBD2. The germline V gene encodes CDR1 ENHRY and CDR2 SYGVKD. V dropped 2 bases and J dropped 1; count of bases not matched to a gene: 6. The length of the CDR3 is 17 residues. CDR3 coding DNA: TGTGCCATCAGTGAGCGGATTGGACTAGCGGGGTCCTACGAGCAGTACTTC. Its translation is CAISERIGLAGSYEQYF.

The rearrangement uses TRBV10-3 and TRBJ2-3; D possibly corresponds to TRBD1 (5 bases). Trimming took 6 bases from V and 4 from J, leaving 17 bases between them. The germline CDR1 and CDR2 sequences are ENHRY and SYGVKD. The CDR3 spans 15 residues. The CDR3 is CAISADNPVADTQYF. CDR3 coding DNA: TGTGCCATCAGCGCGGACAACCCCGTGGCAGATACGCAGTATTTT.

The chain uses TRBV10-3 and TRBJ2-1, with 9 bases that match TRBD1. This CDR3 has 16 residues. V lost 5 bases, J lost 1 base, and 6 bases stayed unmatched. The V gene's germline CDR1 is ENHRY and CDR2 SYGVKD. CDR3 in DNA: TGTGCCATCAGTACAGGGGGCGGTGAGTCCTACAATGAGCAGTTCTTC. This translates into CAISTGGGESYNEQFF.

J is TRBJ2-7 and V is TRBV9, with a possible D match to TRBD1 (6 bases). The germline CDR1 and CDR2 sequences are SGDLS and YYNGEE. Trimming left V 3 bases short and J 4 bases short, with 11 bases between. The length of the CDR3 is 13 residues. The CDR3: CASSAPQGYEQYF. As DNA, the CDR3 is TGTGCCAGCAGCGCACCGCAGGGGTACGAGCAGTACTTC.

The rearrangement uses TRBV11-1 and TRBJ2-1, with 7 positions matching TRBD2. Germline assignment: CDR1 SGHAT and CDR2 FQDESV (reference sequence). The CDR3 spans 16 residues. J was trimmed by 4 bases and V by 5 bases; bases with no gene match: 11. The DNA for the CDR3 is TGTGCCAGCAGCGCCCCCCGACTAGCTAATTACAATGAGCAGTTCTTC. This translates into CASSAPRLANYNEQFF. The variable domain in full, completed from reference TRBV11-1 and TRBJ2-1, reads EAEVAQSPRYKITEKSQAVAFWCDPISGHATLYWYRQILGQGPELLVQFQDESVVDDSQLPKDRFSAERLKGVDSTLKIQPAELGDSAMYLCASSAPRLANYNEQFFGPGTRLTVL.

The V call is TRBV7-3, the J call TRBJ2-1, with 8 positions matching TRBD2. This CDR3 has 16 amino acids. Germline trimming cut 2 bases from V and 2 bases from J; bases unmatched to any gene: 5. Germline V gene sequence: CDR1 SGHTA, CDR2 FQGTGA. The CDR3 coding sequence is TGTGCCAGCAGCTTATATAGCGGGGCCCCCTACAATGAGCAGTTCTTC. Translating gives CASSLYSGAPYNEQFF.

The V gene is TRBV4-2, the J gene TRBJ1-1, with 8 bases aligning to TRBD1. The CDR3 loop spans 16 amino acids. The germline V gene has CDR1 LGHNA and CDR2 YNFKEQ. With V trimmed by 1 base and J by 0 bases, 4 bases remained unmatched. The CDR3: CASSQAGQGLNTEAFF. Written as DNA, the CDR3 is TGTGCCAGCAGCCAAGCTGGACAGGGACTGAACACTGAAGCTTTCTTT.

This chain links TRBV19 with TRBJ1-5; TRBD1 agrees at 8 bases. CDR3 length: 17 amino acids. The trim removed 1 base at V and 1 base at J, leaving 6 bases unmatched. The V gene's germline CDR1 is LNHDA and CDR2 SQIVND (reference sequence). The CDR3 loop reads CASSIAGGRASNQPQHF. The DNA of the CDR3 is TGTGCCAGTAGTATAGCAGGGGGCCGAGCGAGCAATCAGCCCCAGCATTTT.